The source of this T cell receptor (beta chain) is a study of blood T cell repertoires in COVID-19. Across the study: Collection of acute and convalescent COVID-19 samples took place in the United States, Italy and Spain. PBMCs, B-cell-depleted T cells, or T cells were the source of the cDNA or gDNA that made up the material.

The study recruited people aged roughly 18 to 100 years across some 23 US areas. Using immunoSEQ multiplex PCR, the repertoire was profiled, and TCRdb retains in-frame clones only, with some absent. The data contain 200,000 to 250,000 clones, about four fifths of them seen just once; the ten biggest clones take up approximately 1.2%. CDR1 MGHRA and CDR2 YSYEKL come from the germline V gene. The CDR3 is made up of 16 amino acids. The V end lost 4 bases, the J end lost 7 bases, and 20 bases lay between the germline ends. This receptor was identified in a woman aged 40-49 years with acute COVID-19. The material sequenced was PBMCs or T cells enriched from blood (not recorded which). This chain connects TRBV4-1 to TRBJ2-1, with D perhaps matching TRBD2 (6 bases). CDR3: CASSPLGLLFLNEQFF. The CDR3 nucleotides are TGCGCCAGCAGCCCGTTGGGACTCCTGTTTCTAAATGAGCAGTTCTTC.